The present TCR beta chain was sequenced within a study of shared clonotypes between healthy human individuals. The study's findings and limits: Some naive CD4 clonotypes, around 4.9%, turned up in common across a handful of donors. Apart from blood, nothing was sampled; tissue repertoires likely differ. Generally, naive subsets (rather than memory subsets) showed larger estimated richness.

CDR1 is KGHSH, CDR2 LQKENI, per germline. The CDR3 is 16 residues long. The trim removed 1 base at V and 0 bases at J, leaving 4 bases unmatched. Libraries were prepared by immunoSEQ multiplex PCR; TCRdb keeps only in-frame clonotypes and omits some of them. The sample shows millions of clones, approximately 90% of them seen only once. As concerns this clone: The antigen is not known.

The J gene is TRBJ2-7, the V gene TRBV18; 9 nucleotides line up with TRBD2. Material for sequencing was naive CD4+ T cells sorted from blood. This sample's subset: CD45RA+ positively selected. The sequence came from a man between 18 and 35 years old in good health. CDR3 in DNA: TGTGCCAGCTCACCACGCGAGCGGGGGGTCTCCTACGAGCAGTACTTC. This encodes CASSPRERGVSYEQYF.